This is a list of T cell receptor beta chains from one sample in a study of immune evolution from preneoplasia to lung adenocarcinoma. Assay: immunoSEQ multiplex PCR; the TCRdb copy retains only in-frame clones and omits some. The table shows under 11,000 clones, with more than 60% occurring only once. Source material: FFPE minimally invasive lung adenocarcinoma tissue. The receptors here all came from a person aged 60 to 85 with lung adenocarcinoma. Both conserved end residues are part of each CDR3. The D gene is left open where the match is weak. Only some rows state a clone size, as once, few, many or a class for expanded clones.

j_call: TRBJ1-4; v_call: TRBV28; d_call: .; clone_size: .; cdr3_aa: CASRGWVEKLFF; cdr3_nt: TGTGCCAGCAGGGGGTGGGTAGAAAAACTGTTTTTT
j_call: TRBJ1-2; v_call: TRBV30; d_call: .; clone_size: .; cdr3_aa: CALGYGYTF; cdr3_nt: TGTGCCCTCGGGTATGGCTACACCTTC
j_call: TRBJ1-5; v_call: TRBV28; d_call: .; clone_size: few; cdr3_aa: CASVGDYSNQPQHF; cdr3_nt: TGTGCCAGCGTAGGGGATTATAGCAATCAGCCCCAGCATTTT
j_call: TRBJ2-3; v_call: TRBV20-1; d_call: .; clone_size: large; cdr3_aa: CSASQQDTQYF; cdr3_nt: TGCAGTGCTAGTCAGCAAGATACGCAGTATTTT
j_call: TRBJ1-6; v_call: TRBV9; d_call: .; clone_size: .; cdr3_aa: CASSVEGSTGRLDSPLHF; cdr3_nt: TGTGCCAGCAGCGTAGAGGGGTCGACGGGCAGGTTAGATTCACCCCTCCACTTT
j_call: TRBJ1-1; v_call: TRBV4-3; d_call: .; clone_size: .; cdr3_aa: CASSVLGALGTEAFF; cdr3_nt: TGCGCCAGCAGCGTCCTAGGGGCTTTGGGCACTGAAGCTTTCTTT
j_call: TRBJ1-1; v_call: TRBV7-9; d_call: .; clone_size: once; cdr3_aa: CASSLGGRGMNTEAFF; cdr3_nt: TGTGCCAGCAGCTTAGGTGGACGGGGTATGAACACTGAAGCTTTCTTT
j_call: TRBJ2-5; v_call: TRBV2; d_call: .; clone_size: .; cdr3_aa: CASTLGVGTQYF; cdr3_nt: TGTGCCAGCACTCTTGGGGTGGGGACCCAGTACTTC
j_call: TRBJ2-7; v_call: TRBV19; d_call: TRBD1; clone_size: .; cdr3_aa: CASRPRDRVSYEQYF; cdr3_nt: TGTGCCAGTAGGCCCCGGGACAGGGTCTCCTACGAGCAGTACTTC
j_call: TRBJ2-7; v_call: TRBV7-2; d_call: .; clone_size: .; cdr3_aa: CASSDQQGLVYEQYF; cdr3_nt: TGTGCCAGCAGCGACCAACAGGGTCTGGTCTACGAGCAGTACTTC
j_call: TRBJ2-1; v_call: TRBV5-6; d_call: .; clone_size: .; cdr3_aa: CASSLMRQPSSYNEQFF; cdr3_nt: TGTGCCAGCAGCTTGATGCGACAACCGAGCTCCTACAATGAGCAGTTCTTC
j_call: TRBJ2-3; v_call: TRBV7-3; d_call: TRBD2; clone_size: .; cdr3_aa: CASSPGTRGTDTQYF; cdr3_nt: TGTGCCAGCAGCCCCGGGACTAGAGGCACAGATACGCAGTATTTT
j_call: TRBJ2-7; v_call: TRBV6-6; d_call: .; clone_size: once; cdr3_aa: CASTYSGQTFSYEQYF; cdr3_nt: TGTGCCAGCACCTATTCCGGACAGACCTTCTCCTACGAGCAGTACTTC
j_call: TRBJ2-7; v_call: TRBV28; d_call: .; clone_size: .; cdr3_aa: CASSFGANLAASSYEQYF; cdr3_nt: TGTGCCAGCAGTTTCGGGGCTAACCTCGCTGCGAGCTCCTACGAGCAGTACTTC
j_call: TRBJ2-1; v_call: TRBV15; d_call: TRBD2; clone_size: .; cdr3_aa: CATSRGLAGVVSYNEQFF; cdr3_nt: TGTGCCACCAGCAGAGGACTAGCGGGAGTTGTGTCCTACAATGAGCAGTTCTTC
j_call: TRBJ1-5; v_call: TRBV10-3; d_call: TRBD1; clone_size: .; cdr3_aa: CAISSAGGSSRQPQHF; cdr3_nt: TGTGCCATCAGTTCGGCAGGGGGCTCTTCAAGGCAGCCCCAGCATTTT
j_call: TRBJ2-7; v_call: TRBV9; d_call: TRBD2; clone_size: once; cdr3_aa: CASSVGTSEQYF; cdr3_nt: TGTGCCAGCAGCGTAGGGACTAGCGAGCAGTACTTC
j_call: TRBJ1-6; v_call: TRBV30; d_call: .; clone_size: .; cdr3_aa: CAWSYNSPLHF; cdr3_nt: TGTGCCTGGAGTTATAATTCACCCCTCCACTTT
j_call: TRBJ2-4; v_call: TRBV28; d_call: .; clone_size: once; cdr3_aa: CASSYPLTGGGGLAKNIQYF; cdr3_nt: TGTGCCAGCAGTTACCCTTTGACAGGCGGTGGAGGTCTAGCCAAAAACATTCAGTACTTC
j_call: TRBJ2-3; v_call: TRBV4-3; d_call: .; clone_size: .; cdr3_aa: CASSQDLGTLSGTDTQYF; cdr3_nt: TGCGCCAGCAGCCAAGATCTGGGGACCCTCTCGGGCACAGATACGCAGTATTTT
j_call: TRBJ2-5; v_call: TRBV27; d_call: .; clone_size: few; cdr3_aa: CASSLVGLETQYF; cdr3_nt: TGTGCCAGCAGTTTAGTCGGGCTCGAGACCCAGTACTTC
j_call: TRBJ1-5; v_call: TRBV28; d_call: .; clone_size: .; cdr3_aa: CASQLRGGNQPQHF; cdr3_nt: TGTGCCAGCCAGCTCCGAGGGGGCAATCAGCCCCAGCATTTT
j_call: TRBJ2-1; v_call: TRBV30; d_call: TRBD1; clone_size: .; cdr3_aa: CAWSAPRQGAGYEQFF; cdr3_nt: TGTGCCTGGAGCGCCCCTCGACAGGGGGCTGGGTATGAGCAGTTCTTC
j_call: TRBJ2-2; v_call: TRBV7-2; d_call: TRBD2; clone_size: .; cdr3_aa: CASRDTSGGADTGELFF; cdr3_nt: TGTGCCAGCAGGGACACTAGCGGGGGGGCCGACACCGGGGAGCTGTTTTTT
j_call: TRBJ2-2; v_call: TRBV7-2; d_call: TRBD2; clone_size: few; cdr3_aa: CASSPRTSGGGELFF; cdr3_nt: TGTGCCAGCAGCCCTAGGACTAGCGGAGGTGGGGAGCTGTTTTTT
j_call: TRBJ1-1; v_call: TRBV7-9; d_call: .; clone_size: .; cdr3_aa: CASSLVLGNTEAFF; cdr3_nt: TGTGCCAGCAGCTTAGTCCTCGGAAACACTGAAGCTTTCTTT
j_call: TRBJ1-6; v_call: TRBV6-4; d_call: .; clone_size: .; cdr3_aa: CASSESQDYNSPLHF; cdr3_nt: TGTGCCAGCAGTGAAAGCCAAGACTATAATTCACCCCTCCACTTT